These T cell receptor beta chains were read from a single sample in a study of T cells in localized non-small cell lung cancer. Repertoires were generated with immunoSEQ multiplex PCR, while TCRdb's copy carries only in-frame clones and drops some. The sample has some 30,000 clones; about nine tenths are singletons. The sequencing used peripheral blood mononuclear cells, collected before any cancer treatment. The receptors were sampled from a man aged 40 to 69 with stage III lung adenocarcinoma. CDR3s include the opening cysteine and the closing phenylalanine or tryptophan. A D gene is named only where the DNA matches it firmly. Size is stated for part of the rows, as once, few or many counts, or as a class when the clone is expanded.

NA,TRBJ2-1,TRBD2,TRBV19,CASSVAGGFGEQFF,TGTGCCAGTAGTGTGGCGGGGGGATTCGGGGAGCAGTTCTTC
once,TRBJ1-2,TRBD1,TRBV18,CASSPTQGSNYGYTF,TGTGCCAGCTCACCTACACAGGGGTCTAACTATGGCTACACCTTC
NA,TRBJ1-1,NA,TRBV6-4,CASSAFGQGKVRGTEAFF,TGTGCCAGCAGTGCCTTTGGGCAGGGGAAGGTCAGGGGCACTGAAGCTTTCTTT
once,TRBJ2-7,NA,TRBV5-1,CASSLRPDSYEQYF,TGCGCCAGCAGCTTAAGACCAGACTCCTACGAGCAGTACTTC
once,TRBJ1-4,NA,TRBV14,CASSWDVREKLFF,TGTGCCAGCAGCTGGGACGTAAGGGAAAAACTGTTTTTT
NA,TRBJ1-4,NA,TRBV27,CASSPPGQRGSTNEKLFF,TGTGCCAGCAGTCCACCGGGACAAAGGGGCTCTACTAATGAAAAACTGTTTTTT
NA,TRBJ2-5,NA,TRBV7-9,CASRGGTIETQYF,TGTGCCAGCAGGGGCGGGACAATAGAGACCCAGTACTTC
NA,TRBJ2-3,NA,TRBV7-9,CASSLGDTSTDTQYF,TGTGCCAGCAGCTTAGGGGACACTAGCACAGATACGCAGTATTTT
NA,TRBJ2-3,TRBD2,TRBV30,CAWTPRGGARDTQYF,TGTGCCTGGACCCCTCGGGGGGGGGCCAGAGATACGCAGTATTTT
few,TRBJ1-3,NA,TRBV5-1,CASSLPDLSGNTIYF,TGCGCCAGCAGCTTGCCAGACCTCTCTGGAAACACCATATATTTT
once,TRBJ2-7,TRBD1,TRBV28,CASSLVTGQGAYEQYF,TGTGCCAGCAGTTTAGTGACGGGACAGGGGGCTTACGAGCAGTACTTC
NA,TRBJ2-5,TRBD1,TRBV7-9,CASRRDRAYGETQYF,TGTGCCAGCAGGCGGGACAGGGCTTACGGAGAGACCCAGTACTTC
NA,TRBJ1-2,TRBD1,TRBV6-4,CASSDTGTGLNGYTF,TGTGCCAGCAGTGACACCGGGACAGGGCTTAATGGCTACACCTTC
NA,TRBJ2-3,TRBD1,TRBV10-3,CAISDPTKGAQPQYF,TGTGCCATCAGTGATCCGACCAAGGGGGCCCAGCCCCAGTATTTT
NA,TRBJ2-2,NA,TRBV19,CASSGKQGNTGELFF,TGTGCCAGTAGTGGGAAACAGGGAAACACCGGGGAGCTGTTTTTT
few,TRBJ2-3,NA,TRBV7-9,CASSLGVWDGRTDTQYF,TGTGCCAGCAGCTTAGGAGTTTGGGACGGAAGAACAGATACGCAGTATTTT
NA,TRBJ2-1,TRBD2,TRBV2,CASSGGLAGGHEQFF,TGTGCCAGCAGTGGAGGACTAGCGGGGGGGCATGAGCAGTTCTTC
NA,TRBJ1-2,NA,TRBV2,CASSGRSYGYTF,TGTGCCAGCAGTGGTCGCAGTTATGGCTACACCTTC
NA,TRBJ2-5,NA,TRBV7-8,CASSNRAAWGTQYF,TGTGCCAGCAGCAACCGGGCCGCATGGGGGACCCAGTACTTC